This TCR beta chain was sequenced for a study of T cells in Graves' hyperthyroidism and ophthalmopathy. As regards this clonotype: Its antigen is undetermined.

Subjects with ophthalmopathy showed a Clinical Activity Score no lower than 3, a NOSPECS grade no lower than 4, and a duration shorter than 3 months. There were TCR beta CDR3 regions amplified from RNA transcripts. Researchers ran a first-round RT-PCR on the TCR CDR3 using the HTBI primer set. TCRdb processed the multiplex PCR reads anew with MiXCR; each CDR3 protein has one entry. The table has hundreds of thousands of distinct CDR3 sequences, roughly 14% seen once. V lost 6 bases to trimming and J lost 6 bases, with 21 bases between them. Germline-derived CDR1 and CDR2 are MNHNS and SASEGT. The CDR3 is 15 amino acids. Findings and caveats of the study: Before onset, by a median of about seven months, the model predicted ophthalmopathy. Blood also carried most thyroid clonotypes expanded above 0.001.

The chain is built from TRBV6-1 and TRBJ2-7; D remains ambiguous. The source material was blood. The sequence was collected from a woman aged 40 to 50 with Graves' ophthalmopathy. CDR3 nucleotides: TGTGCCAGCAGCCCCCACACGCCTTACACGTTCGAGCAGTACTTC. Encoded protein: CASSPHTPYTFEQYF.